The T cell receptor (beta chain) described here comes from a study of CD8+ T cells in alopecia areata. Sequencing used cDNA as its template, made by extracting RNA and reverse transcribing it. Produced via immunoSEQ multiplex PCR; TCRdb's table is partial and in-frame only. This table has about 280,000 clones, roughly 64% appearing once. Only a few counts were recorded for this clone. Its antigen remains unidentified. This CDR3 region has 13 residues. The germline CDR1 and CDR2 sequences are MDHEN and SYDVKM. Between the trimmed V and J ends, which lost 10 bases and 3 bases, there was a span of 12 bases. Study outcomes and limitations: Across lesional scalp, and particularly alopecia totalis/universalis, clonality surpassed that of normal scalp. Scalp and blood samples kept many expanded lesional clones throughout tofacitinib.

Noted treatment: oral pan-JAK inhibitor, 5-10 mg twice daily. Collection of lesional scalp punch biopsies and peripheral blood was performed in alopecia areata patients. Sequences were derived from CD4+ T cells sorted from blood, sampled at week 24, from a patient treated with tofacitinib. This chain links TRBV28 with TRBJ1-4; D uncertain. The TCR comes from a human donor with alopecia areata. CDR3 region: CATLMDPNEKLFF. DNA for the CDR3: TGTGCCACCCTCATGGACCCTAATGAAAAACTGTTTTTT.